A selection of T cell receptor beta chains follows, all from one sample in a study of blood T cell repertoires in COVID-19. Using immunoSEQ multiplex PCR, the repertoire was profiled, and TCRdb retains in-frame clones only, with some absent. The sample holds some 38,000 clones, 78% seen once. Source material: peripheral blood. All receptors come from a man in his 70s with acute or convalescent COVID-19. The CDR3 runs from the conserved cysteine through the conserved F or W. Fields, in order: D gene, clone size, J gene, V gene, CDR3 DNA, CDR3 protein. The D gene is left open where the match is weak. Rows may omit the clone size; those that give it use once, few, many or a size class.

D: .
size: .
J: TRBJ1-5
V: TRBV7-2
DNA: TGTGCCAGCAGCTTCCCAGGGACATCTGGCAATCAGCCCCAGCATTTT
CDR3: CASSFPGTSGNQPQHF

D: .
size: once
J: TRBJ2-5
V: TRBV10-2
DNA: TGCGCCAGCAGTGAGTTATCCGGTTCCCCAAGGACCCAGTACTTC
CDR3: CASSELSGSPRTQYF

D: TRBD1
size: .
J: TRBJ1-6
V: TRBV4-1
DNA: TGCGCCAGCAGCCAGGACAGGGGGAATTCACCCCTCCACTTT
CDR3: CASSQDRGNSPLHF

D: TRBD2
size: .
J: TRBJ2-1
V: TRBV3-1/TRBV3-2
DNA: TGTGCCAGCAGCCGTAGCGGGAGGGCCTCTAGTGAGCAGTTCTTC
CDR3: CASSRSGRASSEQFF

D: .
size: .
J: TRBJ2-3
V: TRBV29-1
DNA: TGCAGCGTCTCAGGGTCACAAGGGCGCTTCACAGATACGCAGTATTTT
CDR3: CSVSGSQGRFTDTQYF

D: .
size: .
J: TRBJ1-5
V: TRBV15
DNA: TGTGCCACCAGCAGATCAATTTTTGGCAGCAATCAGCCCCAGCATTTT
CDR3: CATSRSIFGSNQPQHF

D: TRBD1
size: .
J: TRBJ1-1
V: TRBV27
DNA: TGTGCCAGCAAGGAACAGGGGTACACTGAAGCTTTCTTT
CDR3: CASKEQGYTEAFF

D: .
size: .
J: TRBJ1-1
V: TRBV6-2/TRBV6-3
DNA: TGTGCCAGCAGTTACTCGACGGGTCAGGGCTTCACTGAAGCTTTCTTT
CDR3: CASSYSTGQGFTEAFF

D: .
size: .
J: TRBJ1-1
V: TRBV27
DNA: TGTGCCAGCAGTTTCCCAGGGCGGGAGGGCACTGAAGCTTTCTTT
CDR3: CASSFPGREGTEAFF

D: .
size: few
J: TRBJ2-5
V: TRBV10-2
DNA: TGCGCCAGCGGTGGTAAGGGGTACCAAGAGACCCAGTACTTC
CDR3: CASGGKGYQETQYF

D: TRBD1
size: once
J: TRBJ1-1
V: TRBV18
DNA: TGTGCCAGCTCACCGATCCCGGGACAGGGAACAAACACTGAAGCTTTCTTT
CDR3: CASSPIPGQGTNTEAFF